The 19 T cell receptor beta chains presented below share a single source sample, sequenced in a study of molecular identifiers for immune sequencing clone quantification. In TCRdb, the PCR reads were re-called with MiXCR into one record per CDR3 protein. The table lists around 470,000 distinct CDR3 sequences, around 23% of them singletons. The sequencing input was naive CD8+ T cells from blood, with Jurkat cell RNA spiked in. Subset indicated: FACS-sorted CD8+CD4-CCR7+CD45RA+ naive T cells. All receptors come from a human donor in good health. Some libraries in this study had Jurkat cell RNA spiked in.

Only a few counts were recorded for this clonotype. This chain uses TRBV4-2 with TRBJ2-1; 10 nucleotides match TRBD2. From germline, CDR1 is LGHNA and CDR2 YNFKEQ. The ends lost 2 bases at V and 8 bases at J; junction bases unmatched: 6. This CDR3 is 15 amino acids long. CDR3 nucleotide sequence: TGTGCCAGCAGCCAAACAGTAGCGGGAGGTGATGAGCAGTTCTTC. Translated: CASSQTVAGGDEQFF.

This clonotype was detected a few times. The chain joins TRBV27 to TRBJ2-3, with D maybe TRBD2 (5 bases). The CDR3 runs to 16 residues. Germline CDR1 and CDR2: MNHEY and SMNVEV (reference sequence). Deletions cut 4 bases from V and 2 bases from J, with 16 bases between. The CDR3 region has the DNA TGTGCCAGCAGTTGGAGCGGACTCGGATACACAGATACGCAGTATTTT. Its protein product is CASSWSGLGYTDTQYF.

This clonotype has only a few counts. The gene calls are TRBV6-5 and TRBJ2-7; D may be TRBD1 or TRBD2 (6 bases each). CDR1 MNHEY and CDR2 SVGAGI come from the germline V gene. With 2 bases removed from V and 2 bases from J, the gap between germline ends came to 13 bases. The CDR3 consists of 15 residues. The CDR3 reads CASSYNPGATYEQYF. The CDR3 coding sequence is TGTGCCAGCAGTTACAACCCGGGGGCTACCTACGAGCAGTACTTC.

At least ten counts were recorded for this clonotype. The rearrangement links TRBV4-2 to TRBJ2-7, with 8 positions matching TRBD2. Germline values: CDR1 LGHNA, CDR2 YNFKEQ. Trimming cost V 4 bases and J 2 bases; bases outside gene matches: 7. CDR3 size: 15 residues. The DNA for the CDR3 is TGTGCCAGCAGCCCAACTGGGCGGGGGGCCTACGAGCAGTACTTC. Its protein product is CASSPTGRGAYEQYF.

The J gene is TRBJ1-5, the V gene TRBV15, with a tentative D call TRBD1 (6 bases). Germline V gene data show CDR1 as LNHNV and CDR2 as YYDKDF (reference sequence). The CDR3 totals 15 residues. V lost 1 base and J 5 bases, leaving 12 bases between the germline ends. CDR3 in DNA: TGTGCCACCAGCAGAGGGGGTGGGGGGCATCAGCCCCAGCATTTT. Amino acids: CATSRGGGGHQPQHF. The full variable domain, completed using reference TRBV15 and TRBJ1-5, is DAMVIQNPRYQVTQFGKPVTLSCSQTLNHNVMYWYQQKSSQAPKLLFHYYDKDFNNEADTPDNFQSRRPNTSFCFLDIRSPGLGDTAMYLCATSRGGGGHQPQHFGDGTRLSIL.

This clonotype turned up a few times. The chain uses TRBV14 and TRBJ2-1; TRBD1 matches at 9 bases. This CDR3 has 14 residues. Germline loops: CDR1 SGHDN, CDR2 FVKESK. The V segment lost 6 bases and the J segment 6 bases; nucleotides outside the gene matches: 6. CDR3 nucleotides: TGTGCCAGCAGTCGCGGACAGGGGTTCAATGAGCAGTTCTTC. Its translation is CASSRGQGFNEQFF.

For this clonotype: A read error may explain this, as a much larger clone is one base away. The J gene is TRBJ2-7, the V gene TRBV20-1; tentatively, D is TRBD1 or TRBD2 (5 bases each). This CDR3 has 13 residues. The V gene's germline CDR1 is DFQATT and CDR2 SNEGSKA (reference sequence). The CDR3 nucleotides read TGCAGTGCTCCCGGGACCGCTTCCTACGAGCAGTGCTTC. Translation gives CSAPGTASYEQCF.

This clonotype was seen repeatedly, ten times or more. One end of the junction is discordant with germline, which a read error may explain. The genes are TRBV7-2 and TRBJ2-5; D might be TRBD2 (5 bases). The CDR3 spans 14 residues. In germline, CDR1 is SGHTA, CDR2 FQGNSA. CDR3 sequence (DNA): TGTGCCAGCAGCGTAGCGACACTGCCCGAGACCCAGTACTTC. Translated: CASSVATLPETQYF.

The CDR3 loop reads CASSQRTGTVGDIQYF. As DNA, the CDR3 is TGCGCCAGCAGCCAGAGGACAGGGACGGTCGGGGACATTCAGTACTTC. The V gene is TRBV4-3, the J gene TRBJ2-4; TRBD1 matches at 8 bases. J lost 8 bases, V lost 3 bases, and 12 bases had no gene match. The CDR3 spans 16 residues. CDR1 is LGHNA, CDR2 YSLEER, per germline.

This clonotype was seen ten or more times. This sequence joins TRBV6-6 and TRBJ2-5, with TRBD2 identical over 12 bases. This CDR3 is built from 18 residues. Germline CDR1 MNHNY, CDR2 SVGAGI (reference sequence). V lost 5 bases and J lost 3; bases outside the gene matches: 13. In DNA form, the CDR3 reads TGTGCCAGCAGTACCCCGACTAGCGGGGGAGAAAATAAAGAGACCCAGTACTTC. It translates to CASSTPTSGGENKETQYF.

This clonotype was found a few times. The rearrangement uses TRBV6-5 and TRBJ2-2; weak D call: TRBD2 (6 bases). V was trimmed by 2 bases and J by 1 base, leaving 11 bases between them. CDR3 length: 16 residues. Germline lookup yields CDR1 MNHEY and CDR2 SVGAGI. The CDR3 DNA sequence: TGTGCCAGCAGTTACGGGGGGTTACGGAACACCGGGGAGCTGTTTTTT. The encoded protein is CASSYGGLRNTGELFF.

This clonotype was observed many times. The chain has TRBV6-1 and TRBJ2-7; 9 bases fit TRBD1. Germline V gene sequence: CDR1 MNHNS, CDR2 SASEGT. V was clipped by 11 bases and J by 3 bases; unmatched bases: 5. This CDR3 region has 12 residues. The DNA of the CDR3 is TGTGCCGGCCTGGGACAGGGCTACGAGCAGTACTTC. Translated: CAGLGQGYEQYF.

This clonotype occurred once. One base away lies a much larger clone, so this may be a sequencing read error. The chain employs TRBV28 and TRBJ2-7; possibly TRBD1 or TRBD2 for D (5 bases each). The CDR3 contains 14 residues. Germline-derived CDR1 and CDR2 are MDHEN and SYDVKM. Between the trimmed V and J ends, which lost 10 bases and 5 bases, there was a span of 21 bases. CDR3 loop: CATEGPAEGDEQYF. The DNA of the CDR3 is TGTGCCACCGAAGGACCAGCGGAAGGGGACGAGCAGTACTTC. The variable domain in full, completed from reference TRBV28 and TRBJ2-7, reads DVKVTQSSRYLVKRTGEKVFLECVQDMDHENMFWYRQDPGLGLRLIYFSYDVKMKEKGDIPEGYSVSREKKERFSLILESASTNQTSMYLCATEGPAEGDEQYFGPGTRLTVT.

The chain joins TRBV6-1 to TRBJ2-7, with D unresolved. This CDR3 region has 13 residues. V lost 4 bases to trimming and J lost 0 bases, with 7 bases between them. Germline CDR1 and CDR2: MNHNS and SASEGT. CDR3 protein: CASSALSSYEQYF. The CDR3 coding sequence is TGTGCCAGCAGTGCCTTAAGCTCCTACGAGCAGTACTTC.

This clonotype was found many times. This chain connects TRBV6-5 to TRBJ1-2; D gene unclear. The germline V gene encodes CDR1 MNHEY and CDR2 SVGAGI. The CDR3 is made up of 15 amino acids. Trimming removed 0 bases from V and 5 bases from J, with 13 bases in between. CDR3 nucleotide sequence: TGTGCCAGCAGTTACTCTGGGCAGGTTGATTATGGCTACACCTTC. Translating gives CASSYSGQVDYGYTF.

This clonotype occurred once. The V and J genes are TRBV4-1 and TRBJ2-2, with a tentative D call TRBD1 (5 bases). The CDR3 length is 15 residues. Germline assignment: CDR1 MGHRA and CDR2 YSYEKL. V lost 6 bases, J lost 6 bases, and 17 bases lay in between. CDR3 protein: CASSLDQGSAGELFF. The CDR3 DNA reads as TGCGCCAGCAGTCTAGACCAGGGCTCGGCCGGGGAGCTGTTTTTT.

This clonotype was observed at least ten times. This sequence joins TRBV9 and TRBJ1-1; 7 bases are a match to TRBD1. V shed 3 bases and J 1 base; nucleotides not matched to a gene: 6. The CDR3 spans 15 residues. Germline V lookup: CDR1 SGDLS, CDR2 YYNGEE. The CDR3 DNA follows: TGTGCCAGCAGCGCGTTCGACAGGGAGAACACTGAAGCTTTCTTT. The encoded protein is CASSAFDRENTEAFF.

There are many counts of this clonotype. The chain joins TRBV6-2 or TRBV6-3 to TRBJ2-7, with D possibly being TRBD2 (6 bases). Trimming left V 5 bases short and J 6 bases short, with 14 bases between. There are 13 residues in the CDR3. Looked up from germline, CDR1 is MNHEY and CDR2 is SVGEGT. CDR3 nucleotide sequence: TGTGCCAGCAGTCCCCGGGAGCAAAGCGAGCAGTACTTC. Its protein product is CASSPREQSEQYF.

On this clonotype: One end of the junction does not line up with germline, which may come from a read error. In DNA, the CDR3 is TGCGCCAGCCGCCAAGATCTGGGTAGGGTAGGAGCGCAGTACTTC. Translating gives CASRQDLGRVGAQYF. The rearrangement uses TRBV4-1 and TRBJ2-7; D ambiguous. The CDR3 is made up of 15 amino acids. Germline V gene lookup returns CDR1 MGHRA and CDR2 YSYEKL.